One and the same sample provided the 7 T cell receptor beta chains below, sequenced in a study of CD8+CD57+ T cells in acquired aplastic anemia. The authors sequenced patients whose flow cytometry had shown CD8+CD57+ cell expansion. Genomic DNA templated the TCR beta VDJ and CDR3 profiling. Each CDR3 protein gets one entry after TCRdb re-called the reads with MiXCR. The sample lists 190,000 or so distinct CDR3 sequences, under 50% occurring once. Sequenced sample: sorted CD4+, CD8+, or CD8+CD57+ T cells (not recorded which) from PBMCs. These receptors were obtained from a human donor with aplastic anemia.

This clonotype was observed many times. The J gene is TRBJ1-6, the V gene TRBV6-1; D gene uncertain. CDR3 size: 13 residues. Germline-derived CDR1 and CDR2 are MNHNS and SASEGT. V lost 10 bases and J lost 6, with 13 bases in between. CDR3 region: CANAKGRNSPLHF. The DNA for the CDR3 is TGTGCCAACGCGAAGGGCCGTAATTCACCCCTCCACTTT.

The chain is built from TRBV5-1 and TRBJ2-7; TRBD2 is a possible D gene (5 bases). The CDR3 is made up of 13 amino acids. Germline V gives CDR1 SGHRS, CDR2 YFSETQ. The V and J ends lost 5 bases and 3 bases respectively, with 12 bases between them. The CDR3 is CASRTDSNYEQYF. The CDR3 coding sequence is TGCGCCAGCAGGACGGACTCCAACTACGAGCAGTACTTC.

This clonotype has just a few counts. The V call is TRBV7-2, the J call TRBJ2-5; D is perhaps TRBD2 (6 bases). Germline CDR1 reads SGHTA; CDR2 reads FQGNSA. The CDR3 has 13 amino acids. V was clipped by 6 bases and J by 4 bases, with 12 bases between them. CDR3 region: CASSREFRETQYF. The CDR3 DNA is TGTGCCAGCAGTCGGGAGTTCCGAGAGACCCAGTACTTC.

The chain couples TRBV6-1 to TRBJ1-6; tentatively, D is TRBD1 (5 bases). V dropped 2 bases and J dropped 9 bases, with 14 bases sitting between them. Germline CDR1 MNHNS, CDR2 SASEGT. The CDR3 runs 15 residues. CDR3 protein: CASSEFREVGSPLHF. CDR3 nucleotide sequence: TGTGCCAGCAGTGAATTCAGGGAAGTAGGTTCACCCCTCCACTTT.

CDR3 region: CASSFPWDSPLHF. In DNA form, the CDR3 reads TGTGCCAGCAGTTTTCCTTGGGATTCACCCCTCCACTTT. The chain has TRBV27 and TRBJ1-6; D is ambiguous. The germline V gene has CDR1 MNHEY and CDR2 SMNVEV (reference sequence). This CDR3 spans 13 amino acids. V was pared by 3 bases and J by 8 bases, with 8 bases between.

This clonotype came up a few times. At one end the junction does not follow the germline gene, possibly because of a read error. V is TRBV10-3 and J is TRBJ1-2; a possible D gene is TRBD1 (5 bases). There are 16 residues in the CDR3. Germline V gives CDR1 ENHRY, CDR2 SYGVKD. The CDR3, as DNA: TGTGCCAGCAGTTTTTCGGGACGGAATCTGAACTATGGCTACACCTTC. It translates to CASSFSGRNLNYGYTF.

The chain uses TRBV7-9 and TRBJ1-3, with D unresolved. V dropped 4 bases and J dropped 5 bases, with 6 bases sitting between them. The CDR3 consists of 12 residues. Germline-derived CDR1 and CDR2 are SEHNR and FQNEAQ (reference sequence). CDR3 bases: TGTGCCAGCAGCTCTAATAGAAACACCATATATTTT. This sequence encodes CASSSNRNTIYF.